Listed below are T cell receptor beta chains from one sample, sequenced in a study of control samples from healthy donors and cancer patients. Repertoires were generated with immunoSEQ multiplex PCR, while TCRdb's copy carries only in-frame clones and drops some. The sample contains over 65,000 clones, about 95% of which appear only once. Sequencing used blood. These receptors were obtained from a woman aged 40 to 49 in good health. The CDR3 runs from the conserved cysteine through the conserved F or W. Each record gives: D gene, clone size, V gene, J gene, CDR3 DNA, CDR3 protein. D genes are given only for firm matches. The size field is filled for only some rows; it gives once, few, many or a size class.

D: -
size: -
V: TRBV18
J: TRBJ1-2
DNA: TGTGCCAGCTCACCACAACGTCTTAGGGGAGAGAGCTATGGCTACACCTTC
CDR3: CASSPQRLRGESYGYTF

D: TRBD2
size: once
V: TRBV5-1
J: TRBJ2-1
DNA: TGCGCCAGCAGCCCAAGCGGGAGGGCGGGGAATGAGCAGTTCTTC
CDR3: CASSPSGRAGNEQFF

D: -
size: -
V: TRBV2
J: TRBJ1-5
DNA: TGTGCCAGCACAGGAGGGACACAGCCCCAGCATTTT
CDR3: CASTGGTQPQHF

D: -
size: -
V: TRBV7-9
J: TRBJ1-2
DNA: TGTGCCAGCAGCGGCTCGGGACGGGGTGAGGGCTACACCTTC
CDR3: CASSGSGRGEGYTF

D: -
size: -
V: TRBV7-2
J: TRBJ1-2
DNA: TGTGCCAGTAAGACAGGCTTCAGCTATGGCTACACCTTC
CDR3: CASKTGFSYGYTF

D: TRBD1
size: -
V: TRBV12-5
J: TRBJ1-2
DNA: TGTGCTAGTGGTTCGACAGGGGCTGGCTACACCTTC
CDR3: CASGSTGAGYTF

D: TRBD2
size: -
V: TRBV7-3
J: TRBJ2-1
DNA: TGTGCCAGCAGCTCATCGTCCGGGACTAGCAGGAATGAGCAGTTCTTC
CDR3: CASSSSSGTSRNEQFF

D: -
size: -
V: TRBV7-2
J: TRBJ2-2
DNA: TGTGCCAGCAGCTTATATCTAGTAATGTCTCAGGAGCTGTTTTTT
CDR3: CASSLYLVMSQELFF

D: TRBD1
size: -
V: TRBV11-3
J: TRBJ1-1
DNA: TGTGCCAGCAGCGCCGACAGGGCGGACACTGAAGCTTTCTTT
CDR3: CASSADRADTEAFF

D: -
size: -
V: TRBV5-4
J: TRBJ2-7
DNA: TGTGCCAGCAGCCCGGAGGACCGATCCTACGAGCAGTACTTC
CDR3: CASSPEDRSYEQYF

D: TRBD2
size: -
V: TRBV28
J: TRBJ2-4
DNA: TGTGCCAGCAGTTCCCGGGGGGTCGTGAAAAACATTCAGTACTTC
CDR3: CASSSRGVVKNIQYF

D: -
size: -
V: TRBV20-1
J: TRBJ1-1
DNA: TGCAGTGCTAGTTATGGGACTGAAGCTTTCTTT
CDR3: CSASYGTEAFF

D: TRBD1
size: -
V: TRBV30
J: TRBJ2-7
DNA: TGTGCCTGGAGGAGAACAGGGGACGAGCAGTACTTC
CDR3: CAWRRTGDEQYF

D: -
size: -
V: TRBV18
J: TRBJ2-4
DNA: TGTGCCAGCTCACCACCAGCTGAGGGGAAAAACATTCAGTACTTC
CDR3: CASSPPAEGKNIQYF

D: -
size: once
V: TRBV28
J: TRBJ1-2
DNA: TGTGCCAGCAGGCCTCCGGAGTTACTCGGCTATGGCTACACCTTC
CDR3: CASRPPELLGYGYTF

D: -
size: few
V: TRBV7-6
J: TRBJ2-7
DNA: TGTGCCAGCAGCTTAGGGACAGTTGAGCAGTACTTC
CDR3: CASSLGTVEQYF

D: -
size: once
V: TRBV28
J: TRBJ2-3
DNA: TGTGCCAGCAGTTTACGCCGGAGCACAGATACGCAGTATTTT
CDR3: CASSLRRSTDTQYF

D: -
size: -
V: TRBV6-5
J: TRBJ1-3
DNA: TGTGCCAGCTGGAGGGTCTCGGACACCATATATTTT
CDR3: CASWRVSDTIYF

D: -
size: -
V: TRBV2
J: TRBJ1-1
DNA: TGTGCCAGCAGTAACAGCTTTACGGCTGGCACTGAAGCTTTCTTT
CDR3: CASSNSFTAGTEAFF

D: TRBD2
size: -
V: TRBV6-2/TRBV6-3
J: TRBJ2-2
DNA: TGTGCCAGCAGTGGATCCGGGACTAGCGCCCCCCGCACCGGGGAGCTGTTTTTT
CDR3: CASSGSGTSAPRTGELFF

D: TRBD1
size: -
V: TRBV19
J: TRBJ2-2
DNA: TGTGCCAGTAGTACTTACCGGGACAGCAGGCCGAACACCGGGGAGCTGTTTTTT
CDR3: CASSTYRDSRPNTGELFF

D: -
size: -
V: TRBV5-6
J: TRBJ1-2
DNA: TGTGCCAGCAGCCCCCGACCGGAGCGAGGCTATGGCTACACCTTC
CDR3: CASSPRPERGYGYTF

D: -
size: -
V: TRBV7-2
J: TRBJ2-6
DNA: TGTGCCAGCAGCCCAGGTGGCTCTGGGGCCAACGTCCTGACTTTC
CDR3: CASSPGGSGANVLTF

D: -
size: -
V: TRBV4-1
J: TRBJ1-5
DNA: TGCGCCAGCAGCCAAGGTGAGGCTCATCAGCCCCAGCATTTT
CDR3: CASSQGEAHQPQHF